One sample yielded the 2 T cell receptor beta chains listed below, sequenced in a study of CD8+CD57+ T cells in acquired aplastic anemia. It was patients with CD8+CD57+ cell expansion by flow cytometry who were chosen for sequencing. Genomic DNA templated the TCR beta VDJ and CDR3 profiling. One entry per CDR3 protein results from TCRdb running MiXCR on the reads. The table shows roughly 280,000 distinct CDR3 sequences, with approximately 58% occurring only once. Sequenced sample: sorted CD4+, CD8+, or CD8+CD57+ T cells (not recorded which) from PBMCs. Receptors originate from a human donor with aplastic anemia.

The J gene is TRBJ2-7, the V gene TRBV29-1; 9 bases are shared with TRBD1. Per the germline V gene, CDR1 is SQVTM and CDR2 is ANQGSEA. Unmatched junction bases numbered 9, after V lost 6 bases and J lost 3 bases. CDR3 length equals 14 residues. DNA for the CDR3: TGCAGCGTCGACCCGGGACAGGGTGTCTACGAGCAGTACTTC. This codes for CSVDPGQGVYEQYF.

This clonotype was found many times. The rearrangement links TRBV10-1 to TRBJ1-1; tentative D call: TRBD1 (6 bases). This CDR3 contains 14 residues. Trimming took off 6 bases at V and 5 bases at J, with 16 bases between the two ends. Germline assignment: CDR1 WNHNN and CDR2 SYGVQD (reference sequence). CDR3 amino acids: CASSPTGSGTEAFF. CDR3 DNA: TGCGCCAGCAGCCCTACAGGGTCGGGAACTGAAGCTTTCTTT.